The present entry profiles one T cell receptor (beta chain) with its context. These data come from a study of blood T cell repertoires in COVID-19. Across the study: Sources were T cells, B-cell-depleted T cells, or PBMCs; the material itself was cDNA or gDNA.

Repertoires were generated with immunoSEQ multiplex PCR, while TCRdb's copy carries only in-frame clones and drops some. This table holds under 100,000 clones, roughly 80% found once. The CDR3 consists of 17 residues. Trimming at V came to 1 base and at J to 1 base, leaving 3 bases not matched to a gene. Per germline, CDR1 MGHRA and CDR2 YSYEKL. This clonotype was obtained from a man older than 75 with active or convalescent COVID-19. Material: peripheral blood. The rearrangement links TRBV4-1 to TRBJ2-3, with TRBD2 matching over 12 bases. Written as DNA, the CDR3 is TGCGCCAGCAGCCAAGGTCTAGCGGGAGGGCGCACAGATACGCAGTATTTT. Protein sequence: CASSQGLAGGRTDTQYF.